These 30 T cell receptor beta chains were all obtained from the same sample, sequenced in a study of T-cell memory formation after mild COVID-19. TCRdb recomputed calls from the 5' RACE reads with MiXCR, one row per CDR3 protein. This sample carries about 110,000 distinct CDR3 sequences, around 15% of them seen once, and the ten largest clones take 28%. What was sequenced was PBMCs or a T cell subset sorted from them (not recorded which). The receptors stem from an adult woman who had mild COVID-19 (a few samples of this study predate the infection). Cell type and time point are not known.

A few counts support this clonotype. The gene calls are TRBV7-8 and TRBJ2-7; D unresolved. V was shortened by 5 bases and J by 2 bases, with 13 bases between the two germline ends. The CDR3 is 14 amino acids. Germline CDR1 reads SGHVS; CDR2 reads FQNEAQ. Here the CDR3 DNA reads TGTGCCAGCAGCCCAGCTAGAGCTCCCTACGAGCAGTACTTC. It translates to CASSPARAPYEQYF. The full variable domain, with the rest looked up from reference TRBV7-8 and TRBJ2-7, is GAGVSQSPRYKVAKRGQDVALRCDPISGHVSLFWYQQALGQGPEFLTYFQNEAQLDKSGLPSDRFFAERPEGSVSTLKIQRTQQEDSAVYLCASSPARAPYEQYFGPGTRLTVT.

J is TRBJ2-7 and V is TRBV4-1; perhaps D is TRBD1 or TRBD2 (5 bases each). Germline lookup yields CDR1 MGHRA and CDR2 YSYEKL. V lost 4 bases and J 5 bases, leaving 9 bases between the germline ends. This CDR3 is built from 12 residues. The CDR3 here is CASSPQGDEQYF. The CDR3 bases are TGCGCCAGCAGCCCGCAGGGAGACGAGCAGTACTTC.

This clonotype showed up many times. The DNA of the CDR3 is TGTGCCAGCAGGGACAGGGGGAACTATGGCTACACCTTC. This codes for CASRDRGNYGYTF. The chain uses TRBV6-5 and TRBJ1-2; 10 nucleotides line up with TRBD1. Germline V gene data show CDR1 as MNHEY and CDR2 as SVGAGI. The CDR3 length is 13 residues. Trimming removed 6 bases from V and 2 bases from J; junction bases left unmatched: 0.

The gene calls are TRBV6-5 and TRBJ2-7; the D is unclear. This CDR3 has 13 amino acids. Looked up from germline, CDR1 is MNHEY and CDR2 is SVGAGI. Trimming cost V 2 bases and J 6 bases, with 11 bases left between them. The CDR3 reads CASSYGMGTEQYF. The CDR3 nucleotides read TGTGCCAGCAGTTACGGCATGGGAACCGAGCAGTACTTC.

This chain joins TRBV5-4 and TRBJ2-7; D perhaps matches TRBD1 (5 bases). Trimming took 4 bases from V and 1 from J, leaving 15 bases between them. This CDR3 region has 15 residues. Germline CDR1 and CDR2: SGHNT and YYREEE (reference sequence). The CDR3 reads CASSDSSGASYEQYF. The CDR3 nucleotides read TGTGCCAGCAGCGACTCCTCTGGGGCTTCCTACGAGCAGTACTTC.

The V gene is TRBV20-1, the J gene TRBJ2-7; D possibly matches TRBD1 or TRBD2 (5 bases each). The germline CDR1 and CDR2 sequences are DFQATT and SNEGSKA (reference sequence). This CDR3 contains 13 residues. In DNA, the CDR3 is TGCAGCCGAGCGGTTCCAGGGCGGATCGAGCAGTACTTC. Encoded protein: CSRAVPGRIEQYF.

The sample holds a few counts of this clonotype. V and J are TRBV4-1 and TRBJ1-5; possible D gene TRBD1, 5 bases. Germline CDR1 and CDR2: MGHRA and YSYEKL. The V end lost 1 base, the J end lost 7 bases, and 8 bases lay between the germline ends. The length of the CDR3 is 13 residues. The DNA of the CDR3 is TGCGCCAGCAGCCAAGCAAAGGGGCAGCCCCAGCATTTT. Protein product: CASSQAKGQPQHF.

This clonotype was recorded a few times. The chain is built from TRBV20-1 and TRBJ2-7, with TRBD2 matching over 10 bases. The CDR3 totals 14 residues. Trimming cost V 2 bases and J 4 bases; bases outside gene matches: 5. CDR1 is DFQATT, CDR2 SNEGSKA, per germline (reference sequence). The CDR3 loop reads CSARYASGSYEQYF. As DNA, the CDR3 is TGCAGTGCTAGATATGCTAGCGGGAGTTACGAGCAGTACTTC.

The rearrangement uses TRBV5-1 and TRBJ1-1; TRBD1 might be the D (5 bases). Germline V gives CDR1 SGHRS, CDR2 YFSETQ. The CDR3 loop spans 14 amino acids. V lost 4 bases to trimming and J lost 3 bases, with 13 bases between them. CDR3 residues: CASSPGTGDTEAFF. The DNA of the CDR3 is TGCGCCAGCAGCCCCGGGACGGGGGACACTGAAGCTTTCTTT.

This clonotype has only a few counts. The CDR3 DNA follows: TGCGCCAGCAGTGAAATATCCCCTAACTATGGCTACACCTTC. It translates to CASSEISPNYGYTF. The rearrangement joins TRBV10-2 to TRBJ1-2, with D uncertain. The germline V and J ends were trimmed by 3 bases and 0 bases, with 8 bases remaining between them. CDR1 and CDR2 (germline): WSHSY, SAAADI. CDR3 length equals 14 residues.

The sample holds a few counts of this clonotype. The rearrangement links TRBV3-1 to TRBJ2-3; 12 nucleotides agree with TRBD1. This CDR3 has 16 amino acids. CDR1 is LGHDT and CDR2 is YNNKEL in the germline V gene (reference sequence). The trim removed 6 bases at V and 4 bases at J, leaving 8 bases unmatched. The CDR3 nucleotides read TGTGCCAGCAGGCGAGGGACAGGGGGCGACGCAGATACGCAGTATTTT. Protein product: CASRRGTGGDADTQYF.

DNA of the CDR3: TGTGCCAGCAGCTTACAGTTTAGGGGGACCCAAGAGACCCAGTACTTC. Its translation: CASSLQFRGTQETQYF. V and J are TRBV7-6 and TRBJ2-5, with a tentative D call TRBD1 (6 bases). The CDR3 is 16 amino acids. V lost 2 bases to trimming and J lost 1 base, with 14 bases between them. CDR1 and CDR2 from the germline V gene are SGHVS and FNYEAQ.

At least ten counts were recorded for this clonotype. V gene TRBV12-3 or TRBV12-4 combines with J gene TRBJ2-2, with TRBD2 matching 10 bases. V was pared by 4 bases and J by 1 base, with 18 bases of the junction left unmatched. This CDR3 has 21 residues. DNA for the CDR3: TGTGCCAGCAGTTCCCCCCTAATATTAGCGGGGGGCCAACTGAACACCGGGGAGCTGTTTTTT. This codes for CASSSPLILAGGQLNTGELFF.

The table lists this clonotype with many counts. The DNA of the CDR3 is TGCGCCAGCAGCTTCTTAGGATCTGAAGCTTTCTTT. This sequence encodes CASSFLGSEAFF. This chain uses TRBV5-1 with TRBJ1-1; no firm D call. CDR1 is SGHRS and CDR2 is YFSETQ in the germline V gene. The ends were cut back, 2 bases at V and 6 bases at J, with 8 bases in the middle. The CDR3 consists of 12 residues.

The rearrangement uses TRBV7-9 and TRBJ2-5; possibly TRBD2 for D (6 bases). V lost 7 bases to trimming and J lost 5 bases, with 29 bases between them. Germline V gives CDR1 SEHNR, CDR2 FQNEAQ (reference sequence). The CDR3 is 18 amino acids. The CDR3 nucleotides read TGTGCCAGCATACTCCCGGGGGAAAGAGCGGCGAGCAGGGAGACCCAGTACTTC. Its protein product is CASILPGERAASRETQYF.

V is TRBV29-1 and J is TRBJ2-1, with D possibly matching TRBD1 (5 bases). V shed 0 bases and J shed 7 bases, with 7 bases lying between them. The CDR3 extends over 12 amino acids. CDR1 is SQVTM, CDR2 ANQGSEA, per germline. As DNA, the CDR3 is TGCAGCGTTGAAGATCAGGGTAATGAGCAGTTCTTC. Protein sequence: CSVEDQGNEQFF.

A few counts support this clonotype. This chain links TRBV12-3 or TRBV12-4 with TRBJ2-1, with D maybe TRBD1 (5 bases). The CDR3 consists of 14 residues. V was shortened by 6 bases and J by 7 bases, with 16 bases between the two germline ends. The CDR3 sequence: CASSSPVGVNEQFF. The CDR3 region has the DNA TGTGCCAGCAGCTCCCCGGTAGGGGTAAATGAGCAGTTCTTC.

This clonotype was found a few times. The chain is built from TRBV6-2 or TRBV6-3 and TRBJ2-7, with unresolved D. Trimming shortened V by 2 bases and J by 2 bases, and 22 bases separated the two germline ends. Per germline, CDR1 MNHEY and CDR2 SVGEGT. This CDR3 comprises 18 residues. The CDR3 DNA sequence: TGTGCCAGCAGTTACGACCCAGTTAGGACGGCCGTAACCTACGAGCAGTACTTC. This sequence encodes CASSYDPVRTAVTYEQYF.

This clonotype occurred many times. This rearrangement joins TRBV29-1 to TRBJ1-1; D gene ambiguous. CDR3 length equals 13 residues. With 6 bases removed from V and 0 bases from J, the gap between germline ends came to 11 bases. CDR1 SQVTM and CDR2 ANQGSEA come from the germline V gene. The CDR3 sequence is CSVKDGMNTEAFF. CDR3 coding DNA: TGCAGCGTCAAGGACGGCATGAACACTGAAGCTTTCTTT.

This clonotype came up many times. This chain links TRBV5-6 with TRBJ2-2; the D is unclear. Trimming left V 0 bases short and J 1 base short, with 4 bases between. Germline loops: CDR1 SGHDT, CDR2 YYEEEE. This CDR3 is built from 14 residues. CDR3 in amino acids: CASSLGGNTGELFF. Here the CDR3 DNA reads TGTGCCAGCAGCTTGGGAGGGAACACCGGGGAGCTGTTTTTT. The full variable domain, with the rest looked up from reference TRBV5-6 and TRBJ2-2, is DAGVTQSPTHLIKTRGQQVTLRCSPKSGHDTVSWYQQALGQGPQFIFQYYEEEERQRGNFPDRFSGHQFPNYSSELNVNALLLGDSALYLCASSLGGNTGELFFGEGSRLTVL.

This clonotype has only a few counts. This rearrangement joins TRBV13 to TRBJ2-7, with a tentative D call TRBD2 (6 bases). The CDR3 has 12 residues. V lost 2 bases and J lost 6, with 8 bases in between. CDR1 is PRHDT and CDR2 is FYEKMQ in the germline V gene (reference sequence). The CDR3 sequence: CASSLREREQYF. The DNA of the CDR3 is TGTGCCAGCAGCTTACGGGAGCGCGAGCAGTACTTC.

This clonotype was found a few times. CDR3 DNA sequence: TGTGCCAGCAGCTTCCCGTTAGACGCTGTTCTTACGAACACCGGGGAGCTGTTTTTT. It yields the protein CASSFPLDAVLTNTGELFF. The V call is TRBV7-6, the J call TRBJ2-2; no clear D. This CDR3 contains 19 residues. V lost 3 bases and J 0 bases, leaving 20 bases between the germline ends. Germline CDR1 SGHVS, CDR2 FNYEAQ.

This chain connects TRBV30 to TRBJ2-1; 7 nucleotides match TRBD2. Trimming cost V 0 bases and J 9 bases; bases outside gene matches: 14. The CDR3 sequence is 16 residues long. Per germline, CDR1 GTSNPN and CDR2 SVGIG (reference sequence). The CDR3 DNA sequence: TGTGCCTGGAGTGTATACAGCGGACCCTGGGGGGGTGAGCAGTTCTTC. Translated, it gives CAWSVYSGPWGGEQFF.

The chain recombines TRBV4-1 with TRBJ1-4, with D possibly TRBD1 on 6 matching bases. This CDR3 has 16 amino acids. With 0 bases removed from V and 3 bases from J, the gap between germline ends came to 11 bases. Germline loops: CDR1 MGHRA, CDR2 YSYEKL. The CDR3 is CASSQDPGQPNEKLFF. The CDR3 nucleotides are TGCGCCAGCAGCCAAGATCCCGGACAGCCTAATGAAAAACTGTTTTTT.

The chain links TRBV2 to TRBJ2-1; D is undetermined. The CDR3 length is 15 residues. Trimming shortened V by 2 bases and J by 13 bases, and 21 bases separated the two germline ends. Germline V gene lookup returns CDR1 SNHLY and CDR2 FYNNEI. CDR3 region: CASSERSVQSKEQFF. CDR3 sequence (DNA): TGTGCCAGCAGTGAACGCTCCGTACAGTCGAAAGAACAGTTCTTC.

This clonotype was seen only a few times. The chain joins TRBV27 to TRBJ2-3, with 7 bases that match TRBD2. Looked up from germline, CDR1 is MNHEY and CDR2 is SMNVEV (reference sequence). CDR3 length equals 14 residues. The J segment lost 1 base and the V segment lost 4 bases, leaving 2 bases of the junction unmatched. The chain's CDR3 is CASSSTSGTDTQYF. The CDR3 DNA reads TGTGCCAGCAGTTCTACTAGCGGCACAGATACGCAGTATTTT.

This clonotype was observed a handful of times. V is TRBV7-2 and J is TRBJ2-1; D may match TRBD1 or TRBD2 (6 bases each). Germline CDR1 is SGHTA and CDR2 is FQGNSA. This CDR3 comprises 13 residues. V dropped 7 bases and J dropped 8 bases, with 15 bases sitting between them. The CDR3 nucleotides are TGTGCCAGCAACTTCCCGGGGGCCGATGAGCAGTTCTTC. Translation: CASNFPGADEQFF.

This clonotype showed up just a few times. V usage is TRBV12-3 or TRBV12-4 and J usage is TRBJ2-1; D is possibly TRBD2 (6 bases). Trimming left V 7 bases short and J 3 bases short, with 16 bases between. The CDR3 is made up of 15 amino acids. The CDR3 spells CASNALAGRYNEQFF. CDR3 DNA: TGTGCCAGCAACGCCTTGGCGGGACGCTACAATGAGCAGTTCTTC.

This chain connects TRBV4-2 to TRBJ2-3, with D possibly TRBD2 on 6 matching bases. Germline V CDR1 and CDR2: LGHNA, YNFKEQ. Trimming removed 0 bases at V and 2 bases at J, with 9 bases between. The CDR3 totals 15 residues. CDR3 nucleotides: TGTGCCAGCAGCCAAGAGGAGGGGACCACAGATACGCAGTATTTT. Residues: CASSQEEGTTDTQYF.

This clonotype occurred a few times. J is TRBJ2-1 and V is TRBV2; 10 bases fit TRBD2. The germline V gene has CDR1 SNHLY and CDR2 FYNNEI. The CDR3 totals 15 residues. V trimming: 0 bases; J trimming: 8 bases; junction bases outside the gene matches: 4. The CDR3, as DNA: TGTGCCAGCAGTGAAGCCCTAGCGGGAGTGGATGAGCAGTTCTTC. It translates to CASSEALAGVDEQFF.